The rows below give T cell receptor beta chains drawn from one sample of a study of OX40 agonist ivuxolimab in advanced cancers. The method was immunoSEQ multiplex PCR; TCRdb's version includes in-frame clones alone and lacks a portion of them. The sample carries around 66,000 clones, roughly nine tenths recorded once. The sample was CD4+ or CD8+ T cells sorted from blood, taken in a trial of the OX40 agonist ivuxolimab. These receptors were taken from an adult with an advanced solid tumor such as melanoma, head and neck, liver or kidney cancer. CDR3s include the opening cysteine and the closing phenylalanine or tryptophan. A D gene is named only where the DNA matches it firmly. Clone sizes are given selectively: once, few, many, or a class where the clone is expanded.

clone_size: -; v_call: TRBV11-3; d_call: -; cdr3_aa: CASSSTGYEQYF
clone_size: -; v_call: TRBV27; d_call: TRBD1; cdr3_aa: CASSLVGTGNYEQYF
clone_size: -; v_call: TRBV28; d_call: TRBD1; cdr3_aa: CASSPLGSRGHYYGYTF
clone_size: once; v_call: TRBV7-2; d_call: TRBD2; cdr3_aa: CASSFGVSSSGSYEQFF
clone_size: -; v_call: TRBV5-1; d_call: TRBD2; cdr3_aa: CASREGLAISYEQYF
clone_size: -; v_call: TRBV9; d_call: TRBD2; cdr3_aa: CASSVVSTSAQFF
clone_size: few; v_call: TRBV5-1; d_call: -; cdr3_aa: CASRLATSDNEQFF
clone_size: -; v_call: TRBV5-6; d_call: -; cdr3_aa: CASSYLPGTDTQYF
clone_size: -; v_call: TRBV9; d_call: TRBD1; cdr3_aa: CASSVGSGDRVLF
clone_size: -; v_call: TRBV29-1; d_call: TRBD1; cdr3_aa: CSASGTANTGELFF
clone_size: -; v_call: TRBV4-1; d_call: TRBD1; cdr3_aa: CASSQAGQGILSYGYTF